A selection of T cell receptor beta chains follows, all from one sample in a study of T cell responses to AZD1222 COVID-19 vaccine. Profiling relied on immunoSEQ multiplex PCR, and the TCRdb table lists in-frame clones only, not all of them. The sample records some 130,000 clones, over 90% being singletons. The sequenced sample was peripheral blood, obtained on day 0 of AZD1222 vaccination. The source of these receptors is an adult in good health. Both conserved end residues are part of each CDR3. A D gene is named only where the DNA matches it firmly. Size tells how often a clone was seen (once, few, many) or the class of an expanded clone, and some rows leave it out.

clone_size j_call d_call v_call cdr3_nt cdr3_aa
- TRBJ1-6 - TRBV7-6 TGTGCCAGCAGCTTATCACAGGGAGATTCACCCCTCCACTTT CASSLSQGDSPLHF
- TRBJ1-5 - TRBV6-1 TGTGCCAGCAGTGAAGCGAGGGGGGGATGGAGCAATCAGCCCCAGCATTTT CASSEARGGWSNQPQHF
- TRBJ1-2 - TRBV6-5 TGTGCCAGCAGACACCTAGACTATGGCTACACCTTC CASRHLDYGYTF
- TRBJ1-5 - TRBV23-1 TGCGCCAGCAGTCGGCTAGGCCGGGTTAATCAGCCCCAGCATTTT CASSRLGRVNQPQHF
- TRBJ2-1 - TRBV3-1/TRBV3-2 TGTGCCAGCAGCCAAGAGAGCGATGAGCAGTTCTTC CASSQESDEQFF
- TRBJ1-6 TRBD1 TRBV30 TGTGCCTGGAGGGGACAGGTCGAAAATTCACCCCTCCACTTT CAWRGQVENSPLHF
- TRBJ2-1 - TRBV10-1 TGCGCCCCCCTAAAGCGGAGCTCCTACAATGAGCAGTTCTTC CAPLKRSSYNEQFF
- TRBJ1-5 - TRBV5-6 TGTGCCAGCAGCCTGGGTGGTGGCAGACCAAATCAGCCCCAGCATTTT CASSLGGGRPNQPQHF
- TRBJ1-5 TRBD1 TRBV6-6 TGTGCCAGCAGTCCCCGGACAGGGAGGCAGCCCCAGCATTTT CASSPRTGRQPQHF
- TRBJ2-2 - TRBV30 TGTGCCTGGAGCCCCACAAGAGCGAACACCGGGGAGCTGTTTTTT CAWSPTRANTGELFF
- TRBJ1-1 TRBD1 TRBV5-1 TGCGCCAGCAGCTTGTCAGGGGGGAACACTGAAGCTTTCTTT CASSLSGGNTEAFF
- TRBJ1-1 - TRBV19 TGTGCCAGTAGTACCGACCTGAGAGAGAAAGCTTTCTTT CASSTDLREKAFF
- TRBJ2-2 TRBD1 TRBV5-5 TGTGCCAGCAGCTTGTTCTACAGGGGGTCAAACACCGGGGAGCTGTTTTTT CASSLFYRGSNTGELFF
- TRBJ2-6 - TRBV18 TGTGCCAGCTCACCCAGGGGCTCTGGGGCCAACGTCCTGACTTTC CASSPRGSGANVLTF
once TRBJ1-6 - TRBV5-1 TGCGCCAGCAGCTTGGGGAGCTCCTATAATTCACCCCTCCACTTT CASSLGSSYNSPLHF
once TRBJ2-2 - TRBV9 TGTGCCAGCAGCGTCCCTAGCGGGGAGCTGTTTTTT CASSVPSGELFF
- TRBJ1-4 - TRBV2 TGTGCCAGCAGTGAACAGGGAGCAACTAATGAAAAACTGTTTTTT CASSEQGATNEKLFF
once TRBJ2-5 - TRBV5-4 TGTGCCAGCAGTCTTCAGGGGTTACAAGAGACCCAGTACTTC CASSLQGLQETQYF
- TRBJ2-7 - TRBV10-3 TGTGCCATCAGTGGTGGCAGTGAGATCTCCTACGAGCAGTACTTC CAISGGSEISYEQYF
- TRBJ1-2 - TRBV3-1/TRBV3-2 TGTGCCAGCAGCCAAGATAACGGCTACACCTTC CASSQDNGYTF
- TRBJ1-4 TRBD1 TRBV2 TGTGCCAGCAGTGATCGCGACAGGGGGCTTGGAACTAATGAAAAACTGTTTTTT CASSDRDRGLGTNEKLFF
- TRBJ1-5 - TRBV19 TGTGCCAGTAGTATTGATTCGTTCGGGGGGGTCGTCAATCAGCCCCAGCATTTT CASSIDSFGGVVNQPQHF
- TRBJ1-2 - TRBV30 TGTGCCTGGAGTGCAACCGGGACGTATGTCTATGGCTACACCTTC CAWSATGTYVYGYTF
- TRBJ2-3 - TRBV5-8 TGTGCCAGCAGCTCTGGGACCTTGGGGGGCACAGATACGCAGTATTTT CASSSGTLGGTDTQYF
once TRBJ1-2 TRBD1 TRBV3-1/TRBV3-2 TGTGCCAGCAGCCAAGGAAGGACAGGGGCAGATGGCTACACCTTC CASSQGRTGADGYTF
- TRBJ1-1 - TRBV9 TGTGCCAGCAGCCCACCGGGGACGGCGAACACTGAAGCTTTCTTT CASSPPGTANTEAFF
- TRBJ1-1 TRBD1 TRBV18 TGTGCCAGCTCATGGGACAGCAACACTGAAGCTTTCTTT CASSWDSNTEAFF
- TRBJ1-5 - TRBV6-4 TGTGCCAGCAGTAAACCTTCCGGGGGGGATACGAATCAGCCCCAGCATTTT CASSKPSGGDTNQPQHF
once TRBJ1-1 - TRBV7-9 TGTGCCAGCAGCTCTCTTCAGGGGAGGGCTTTCTTT CASSSLQGRAFF
- TRBJ1-6 - TRBV7-9 TGTGCCAGCAGCTATTTGCAGGGCATCAATTCACCCCTCCACTTT CASSYLQGINSPLHF
- TRBJ1-4 - TRBV15 TGTGCCACCAGCAGGGAATCTCCCGGGACGTTTGGAGAAAAACTGTTTTTT CATSRESPGTFGEKLFF
- TRBJ1-5 TRBD1 TRBV2 TGTGCCAGCAAGGGACAGGGGATTAGCAATCAGCCCCAGCATTTT CASKGQGISNQPQHF
- TRBJ2-2 TRBD1 TRBV18 TGTGCCAGCTCACCACCGGCGACAGGGGGCAGGACCGGGGAGCTGTTTTTT CASSPPATGGRTGELFF
once TRBJ2-5 - TRBV7-9 TGTGCCAGCAGCGCGGGTACTAAGACCCAGTACTTC CASSAGTKTQYF
- TRBJ1-2 TRBD1 TRBV25-1 TGTGCCAGCAGTGAATATAGAGCCGGACAGGGTGGCTACACCTTC CASSEYRAGQGGYTF
once TRBJ1-3 - TRBV11-2 TGTGCCAGCAGCTTAGATTACGGAGCGGACACCATATATTTT CASSLDYGADTIYF
once TRBJ1-6 - TRBV7-6 TGTGCCAGCACCCTAATGCCATTTAATTCACCCCTCCACTTT CASTLMPFNSPLHF
few TRBJ1-2 TRBD1 TRBV18 TGTGCCAGCTCACCAACAGGGGGGAGCCCTAACTATGGCTACACCTTC CASSPTGGSPNYGYTF
- TRBJ1-4 - TRBV6-5 TGTGCCAGCGCTCCGGGGGGCACTAATGAAAAACTGTTTTTT CASAPGGTNEKLFF
- TRBJ1-1 - TRBV5-1 TGCGCCAGCAGCTTGTTCTTGCAGGGTAGTGGCACTGAAGCTTTCTTT CASSLFLQGSGTEAFF
once TRBJ1-5 TRBD1 TRBV5-1 TGCGCCAGCAGCGTGACAGGGGGGTCCAATCAGCCCCAGCATTTT CASSVTGGSNQPQHF
- TRBJ2-7 TRBD2 TRBV6-6 TGTGCCAGCAGCTCCGGGGGGGGGAAAACCTACGAGCAGTACTTC CASSSGGGKTYEQYF
- TRBJ2-6 - TRBV3-1/TRBV3-2 TGTGCCAGCAGCCCGTGGGCAGGGAACTCTGGGGCCAACGTCCTGACTTTC CASSPWAGNSGANVLTF
once TRBJ1-6 - TRBV27 TGTGCCAGCACCGCCTTGCGCAGACCTAATTCACCCCTCCACTTT CASTALRRPNSPLHF
- TRBJ1-1 - TRBV5-4 TGTGCCAGCAGCTTACAGACTCTAATGAACACTGAAGCTTTCTTT CASSLQTLMNTEAFF
- TRBJ1-1 - TRBV5-8 TGTGCCAGCAGGCCGTCGGACACTGAAGCTTTCTTT CASRPSDTEAFF
- TRBJ1-1 - TRBV5-6 TGTGCCAGCAGCTTGGCCCGGAACACTGAAGCTTTCTTT CASSLARNTEAFF
- TRBJ2-1 - TRBV19 TGTGCCAGTAGTATAATAGCGACAGAGTACAATGAGCAGTTCTTC CASSIIATEYNEQFF
- TRBJ1-2 TRBD1 TRBV29-1 TGCAGCGCAGTGGACAGGGTGCATGGCTACACCTTC CSAVDRVHGYTF
few TRBJ1-2 TRBD1 TRBV3-1/TRBV3-2 TGTGCCAGCAGACTCCTACAGGGGAACGGCGGCTACACCTTC CASRLLQGNGGYTF
- TRBJ2-3 - TRBV9 TGTGCCAGCAGCGTAGGACCAGACACAGATACGCAGTATTTT CASSVGPDTDTQYF
- TRBJ2-5 - TRBV12-3/TRBV12-4 TGTGCCAGCAGTTCCGCAGGGTGGGAGACCCAGTACTTC CASSSAGWETQYF
- TRBJ2-3 - TRBV7-8 TGTGCCAGCAGCCAATCACGGGGGATCACAGATACGCAGTATTTT CASSQSRGITDTQYF
- TRBJ1-5 - TRBV19 TGTGCCAGTACCGATGTCCCGATCGGCAATCAGCCCCAGCATTTT CASTDVPIGNQPQHF
- TRBJ2-1 - TRBV2 TGTGCCAGCACCCCCTTCAGGGTCCTCGACAATGAGCAGTTCTTC CASTPFRVLDNEQFF